Below, 29 T cell receptor beta chains from the same sample are listed, as sequenced in a study of cytomegalovirus exposure and HLA in healthy donors. The PCR contained 60 Vbeta and 13 Jbeta primers. TCRdb's copy holds only in-frame clones and misses some; the assay was immunoSEQ multiplex PCR. This sample has under 200,000 clones, with about 80% found just once. Sequencing input: PBMCs. These receptors were taken from a woman aged 50 to 65 in good health and CMV-seronegative.

The CDR3 DNA sequence: TGTGCCAGTAGTGCTAGCGGGAGTGCTGAGCAGTTCTTC. Its translation: CASSASGSAEQFF. The rearrangement uses TRBV19 and TRBJ2-1; 10 bases agree with TRBD2. V trimming: 5 bases; J trimming: 9 bases; junction bases outside the gene matches: 4. The CDR3 consists of 13 residues. Germline-derived CDR1 and CDR2 are LNHDA and SQIVND (reference sequence).

The V gene is TRBV6-5, the J gene TRBJ2-2; the D gene is possibly TRBD1 (5 bases). The CDR3 spans 15 residues. Deletions cut 8 bases from V and 0 bases from J, with 13 bases between. Germline V CDR1 and CDR2: MNHEY, SVGAGI. Here the CDR3 reads CASGLRVANTGELFF. As DNA, the CDR3 is TGTGCCAGCGGCCTCAGGGTCGCGAACACCGGGGAGCTGTTTTTT.

This clone showed up just a few times. The chain employs TRBV19 and TRBJ2-7; D not resolved. V shed 6 bases and J shed 0 bases, with 18 bases lying between them. This CDR3 is built from 16 residues. Germline CDR1 is LNHDA and CDR2 is SQIVND (reference sequence). The CDR3 sequence is CASSPMISYTSYEQYF. The CDR3 DNA follows: TGTGCCAGTAGCCCCATGATAAGCTATACCTCCTACGAGCAGTACTTC.

The sample holds a few counts of this clone. The chain recombines TRBV11-2 with TRBJ1-4, with D tentatively TRBD1 (5 bases). Germline-derived CDR1 and CDR2 are SGHAT and FQNNGV. The CDR3 runs to 16 residues. Trimming took 2 bases from V and 6 from J, leaving 16 bases between them. Written as DNA, the CDR3 is TGTGCCAGCAGCTTAAGGGGAGGGCAGGGCTATGAAAAACTGTTTTTT. Its protein is CASSLRGGQGYEKLFF.

The rearrangement links TRBV19 to TRBJ2-2; 8 nucleotides line up with TRBD1. The CDR3 has 15 residues. Trimming removed 2 bases from V and 4 bases from J; junction bases left unmatched: 3. CDR1 and CDR2 from the germline V gene are LNHDA and SQIVND (reference sequence). CDR3 DNA: TGTGCCAGTAGTATACAGGGGGCGGGCACCGGGGAGCTGTTTTTT. Protein product: CASSIQGAGTGELFF.

This sequence joins TRBV6-1 and TRBJ2-7; D is uncertain. This CDR3 spans 15 amino acids. The germline V gene encodes CDR1 MNHNS and CDR2 SASEGT. Between the trimmed V and J ends, which lost 2 bases and 0 bases, there was a span of 11 bases. The CDR3, as DNA: TGTGCCAGCAGTGAACGAGACAAGAGCTCCTACGAGCAGTACTTC. Residues: CASSERDKSSYEQYF.

The chain links TRBV7-8 to TRBJ1-3; weak D call: TRBD1 (5 bases). Trimming shortened V by 1 base and J by 5 bases, and 15 bases separated the two germline ends. Germline CDR1 is SGHVS and CDR2 is FQNEAQ. This CDR3 is 16 amino acids long. In DNA form, the CDR3 reads TGTGCCAGCAGCTTAGTTGCGGTTCAGGGAAGAAACACCATATATTTT. Amino acids: CASSLVAVQGRNTIYF. The full variable domain, in which reference TRBV7-8 and TRBJ1-3 provide the parts outside the CDR3, is GAGVSQSPRYKVAKRGQDVALRCDPISGHVSLFWYQQALGQGPEFLTYFQNEAQLDKSGLPSDRFFAERPEGSVSTLKIQRTQQEDSAVYLCASSLVAVQGRNTIYFGEGSWLTVV.

This clone was detected once. The chain employs TRBV2 and TRBJ1-2, with D possibly being TRBD1 (6 bases). Looked up from germline, CDR1 is SNHLY and CDR2 is FYNNEI. This CDR3 comprises 15 residues. With 1 base removed from V and 4 bases from J, the gap between germline ends came to 13 bases. The CDR3 nucleotides are TGTGCCAGCAGTGAAGTCAGGGGAAGGACCTATGGCTACACCTTC. This codes for CASSEVRGRTYGYTF.

The chain is built from TRBV4-3 and TRBJ2-7; D perhaps matches TRBD2 (5 bases). CDR1 and CDR2 (germline): LGHNA, YSLEER. The length of the CDR3 is 15 residues. Trimming took 0 bases from V and 3 from J, leaving 12 bases between them. The CDR3 protein is CASSQDRLGSYEQYF. CDR3 sequence (DNA): TGCGCCAGCAGCCAAGATCGCTTAGGGAGCTACGAGCAGTACTTC.

There are a few counts of this clone. The chain links TRBV5-1 to TRBJ2-5, with D possibly matching TRBD1 (6 bases). From germline, CDR1 is SGHRS and CDR2 YFSETQ. V was clipped by 4 bases and J by 1 base, with 8 bases between them. The CDR3 extends over 13 amino acids. The DNA for the CDR3 is TGCGCCAGCAGCGTGGACAGCCAAGAGACCCAGTACTTC. Translated: CASSVDSQETQYF.

The CDR3 protein is CASSLRTGLAKNIQYF. Written as DNA, the CDR3 is TGTGCCAGCAGCCTCAGGACAGGGCTAGCCAAAAACATTCAGTACTTC. The rearrangement joins TRBV7-2 to TRBJ2-4; TRBD1 aligns across 8 bases. V was clipped by 5 bases and J by 0 bases; unmatched bases: 6. The CDR3 spans 16 residues. Germline V lookup: CDR1 SGHTA, CDR2 FQGNSA.

The chain recombines TRBV19 with TRBJ2-7; 9 bases line up with TRBD2. J was trimmed by 2 bases and V by 6 bases; bases with no gene match: 5. The length of the CDR3 is 14 residues. The germline V gene encodes CDR1 LNHDA and CDR2 SQIVND (reference sequence). CDR3: CASRVTSGPYEQYF. For the CDR3, the DNA is TGTGCCAGTAGGGTAACTAGCGGGCCCTACGAGCAGTACTTC.

The chain joins TRBV28 to TRBJ2-2, with D perhaps matching TRBD2 (7 bases). V was pared by 8 bases and J by 6 bases, with 22 bases between. Germline V gives CDR1 MDHEN, CDR2 SYDVKM. The CDR3 consists of 16 residues. This CDR3 is CASPPTGGRAPGELFF. In nucleotides, the CDR3 is TGTGCCAGCCCCCCCACCGGGGGGCGAGCTCCCGGGGAGCTGTTTTTT.

In its sample, this clone was seen a few times. This chain connects TRBV28 to TRBJ1-1, with D perhaps TRBD1 (6 bases). Germline assignment: CDR1 MDHEN and CDR2 SYDVKM. This CDR3 comprises 15 residues. V gave up 5 bases and J gave up 4 bases, with 17 bases separating them. This chain's CDR3 is CASSPMDSPSTEAFF. Written as DNA, the CDR3 is TGTGCCAGCAGTCCGATGGACAGTCCGAGCACTGAAGCTTTCTTT.

This chain uses TRBV9 with TRBJ2-7; 7 nucleotides agree with TRBD2. CDR1 and CDR2 (germline): SGDLS, YYNGEE. This CDR3 spans 13 amino acids. Trimming at V came to 4 bases and at J to 9 bases, leaving 10 bases not matched to a gene. CDR3 amino acids: CASSFSPGGGQYF. The CDR3, as DNA: TGTGCCAGCAGCTTCAGCCCTGGGGGGGGGCAGTACTTC.

The chain has TRBV5-4 and TRBJ2-7, with a tentative D call TRBD2 (6 bases). The CDR3 is made up of 12 amino acids. The V end was cut by 3 bases, the J end by 4 bases, with 8 bases between. Germline assignment: CDR1 SGHNT and CDR2 YYREEE (reference sequence). In DNA form, the CDR3 reads TGTGCCAGCAGCTCGACTAGGTACGAGCAGTACTTC. Its translation is CASSSTRYEQYF. The variable domain in full, completed from reference TRBV5-4 and TRBJ2-7, reads ETGVTQSPTHLIKTRGQQVTLRCSSQSGHNTVSWYQQALGQGPQFIFQYYREEENGRGNFPPRFSGLQFPNYSSELNVNALELDDSALYLCASSSTRYEQYFGPGTRLTVT.

V is TRBV13 and J is TRBJ2-3, with D uncertain. This CDR3 contains 15 residues. The V and J ends lost 5 bases and 1 base respectively, with 13 bases between them. Germline V gene lookup returns CDR1 PRHDT and CDR2 FYEKMQ (reference sequence). CDR3 in DNA: TGTGCCAGCAGCGGGTCACCCCGGGGCACAGATACGCAGTATTTT. This encodes CASSGSPRGTDTQYF.

The chain combines TRBV11-1 with TRBJ2-1; a weak D match, TRBD1 (6 bases). CDR1 is SGHAT, CDR2 FQDESV, per germline (reference sequence). This CDR3 region has 16 residues. Trimming cost V 1 base and J 4 bases, with 14 bases left between them. CDR3 sequence (DNA): TGTGCCAGCAGCTTAGATCAGGGGAAGGCATACAATGAGCAGTTCTTC. This encodes CASSLDQGKAYNEQFF.

J is TRBJ2-1 and V is TRBV5-1; 9 bases map to TRBD1. Germline V gives CDR1 SGHRS, CDR2 YFSETQ. V gave up 4 bases and J gave up 10 bases; unmatched junction bases: 6. The CDR3 is 13 amino acids. The CDR3 nucleotides are TGCGCCAGCAGCCAAGGGACAGGGCAAGAGCAGTTCTTC. This gives the protein CASSQGTGQEQFF.

The chain has TRBV5-1 and TRBJ2-6; 8 bases are a match to TRBD2. CDR1 is SGHRS, CDR2 YFSETQ, per germline. The V and J ends lost 4 bases and 0 bases, in that order; junction bases with no gene match: 9. This CDR3 is built from 18 residues. CDR3 coding DNA: TGCGCCAGCAGCCCGGGAGGGTCAACCGCCTCTGGGGCCAACGTCCTGACTTTC. Its protein product is CASSPGGSTASGANVLTF.

CDR3 DNA: TGCGCCAGCGGGAAGGGGTTACAAGAGACCCAGTACTTC. Translation: CASGKGLQETQYF. This rearrangement joins TRBV5-1 to TRBJ2-5; maybe TRBD1 (5 bases). Trimming shortened V by 7 bases and J by 2 bases, and 12 bases separated the two germline ends. Germline V gene lookup returns CDR1 SGHRS and CDR2 YFSETQ. The CDR3 is 13 amino acids.

The chain recombines TRBV19 with TRBJ1-4; D uncertain. Deletions cut 7 bases from V and 8 bases from J, with 14 bases between. This CDR3 is built from 13 residues. CDR1 and CDR2 (germline): LNHDA, SQIVND (reference sequence). The CDR3 sequence: CASTNRAVEKLFF. The CDR3, as DNA: TGTGCCAGTACCAATCGAGCCGTAGAAAAACTGTTTTTT.

The V and J genes are TRBV27 and TRBJ1-2, with D perhaps TRBD1 (5 bases). The V gene lost 6 bases and the J gene lost 0 bases, with 11 bases spanning the gap. This CDR3 region has 14 residues. Germline CDR1 is MNHEY and CDR2 is SMNVEV (reference sequence). CDR3 DNA sequence: TGTGCCAGCAGCTTGACAGCTTCTAACTATGGCTACACCTTC. It codes for CASSLTASNYGYTF.

V gene TRBV28 combines with J gene TRBJ2-2; D gene unclear. V was shortened by 7 bases and J by 0 bases, with 6 bases between the two germline ends. Germline-derived CDR1 and CDR2 are MDHEN and SYDVKM. This CDR3 contains 13 residues. The CDR3 loop is CASTLANTGELFF. In DNA, the CDR3 is TGTGCCAGCACCTTAGCGAACACCGGGGAGCTGTTTTTT.

This clone has a single count. This chain links TRBV19 with TRBJ2-1, with 12 bases lining up with TRBD2. Trimming took 5 bases from V and 1 from J; bases not matched to a gene: 3. Looked up from germline, CDR1 is LNHDA and CDR2 is SQIVND (reference sequence). This CDR3 spans 16 amino acids. CDR3 sequence reads: CASSGGTSGSYNEQFF. The CDR3 DNA is TGTGCCAGTAGTGGGGGGACTAGCGGGTCCTACAATGAGCAGTTCTTC.

This chain uses TRBV5-1 with TRBJ2-3, with TRBD1 identical over 9 bases. Trimming at V came to 0 bases and at J to 6 bases, leaving 5 bases not matched to a gene. Germline V gives CDR1 SGHRS, CDR2 YFSETQ. This CDR3 spans 15 amino acids. DNA of the CDR3: TGCGCCAGCAGCTTGGCCGCACAGGGGGCGGATACGCAGTATTTT. This gives the protein CASSLAAQGADTQYF.

This clone was recorded a few times. The chain combines TRBV7-9 with TRBJ1-6; TRBD1 matches 8 bases. The CDR3 runs to 17 residues. Germline CDR1 is SEHNR and CDR2 is FQNEAQ (reference sequence). The V gene end was trimmed by 5 bases and the J gene end by 7 bases; junction bases not matched to a gene: 13. DNA for the CDR3: TGTGCCAGCAGCCCCACGGCCCAGGGGGCGTCAAATTCACCCCTCCACTTT. Translated: CASSPTAQGASNSPLHF.

This clone was recorded a few times. This chain links TRBV28 with TRBJ1-1; D gene unclear. V lost 2 bases, J lost 1 base, and 8 bases lay in between. This CDR3 spans 14 amino acids. In germline, CDR1 is MDHEN, CDR2 SYDVKM. In DNA, the CDR3 is TGTGCCAGCAGTTTAACGAGAGAGAACACTGAAGCTTTCTTT. This translates into CASSLTRENTEAFF.

The chain links TRBV5-1 to TRBJ2-2; possible D gene TRBD1, 5 bases. V was clipped by 5 bases and J by 1 base, with 15 bases between them. This CDR3 has 16 amino acids. CDR1 SGHRS and CDR2 YFSETQ come from the germline V gene. CDR3 coding DNA: TGCGCCAGCAGTGAATCAGGGTTGGGGAACACCGGGGAGCTGTTTTTT. Protein sequence: CASSESGLGNTGELFF.